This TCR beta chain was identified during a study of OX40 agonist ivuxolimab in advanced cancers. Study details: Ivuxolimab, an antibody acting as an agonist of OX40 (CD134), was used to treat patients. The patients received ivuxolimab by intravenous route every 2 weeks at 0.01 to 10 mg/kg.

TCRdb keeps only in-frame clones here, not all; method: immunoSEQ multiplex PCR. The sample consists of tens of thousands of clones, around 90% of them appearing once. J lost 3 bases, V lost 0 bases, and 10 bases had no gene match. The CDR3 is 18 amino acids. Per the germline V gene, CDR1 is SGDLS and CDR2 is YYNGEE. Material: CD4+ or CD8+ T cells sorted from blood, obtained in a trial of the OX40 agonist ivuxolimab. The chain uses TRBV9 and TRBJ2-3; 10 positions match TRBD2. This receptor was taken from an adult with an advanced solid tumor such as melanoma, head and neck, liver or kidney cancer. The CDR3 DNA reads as TGTGCCAGCAGCGTAGATCTAGCGGGAGTTTATGAGACAGATACGCAGTATTTT. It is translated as CASSVDLAGVYETDTQYF.